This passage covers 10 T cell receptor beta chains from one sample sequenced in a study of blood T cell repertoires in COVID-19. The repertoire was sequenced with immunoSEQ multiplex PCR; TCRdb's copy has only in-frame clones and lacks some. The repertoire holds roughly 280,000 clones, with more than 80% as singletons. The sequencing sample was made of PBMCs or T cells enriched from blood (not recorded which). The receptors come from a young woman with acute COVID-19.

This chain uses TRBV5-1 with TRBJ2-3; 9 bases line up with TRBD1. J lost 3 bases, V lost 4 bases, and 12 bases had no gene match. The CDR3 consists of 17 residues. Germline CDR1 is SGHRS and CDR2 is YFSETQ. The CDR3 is CASSKVRDRAGTDTQYF. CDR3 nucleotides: TGCGCCAGCAGCAAAGTCCGGGACAGGGCGGGGACAGATACGCAGTATTTT.

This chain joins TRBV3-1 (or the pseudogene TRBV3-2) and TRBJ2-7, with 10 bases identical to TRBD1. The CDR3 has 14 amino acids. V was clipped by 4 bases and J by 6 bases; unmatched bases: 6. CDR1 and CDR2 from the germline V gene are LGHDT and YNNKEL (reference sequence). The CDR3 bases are TGTGCCAGCAGCCCCGGGACAGGGGCTGGCGAGCAGTACTTC. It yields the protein CASSPGTGAGEQYF.

CDR3 protein: CASSWDSLYEKLFF. CDR3 sequence (DNA): TGTGCCAGCAGCTGGGACAGTCTATATGAAAAACTGTTTTTT. The genes are TRBV28 and TRBJ1-4; 7 nucleotides agree with TRBD1. This CDR3 spans 14 amino acids. Trimming removed 6 bases from V and 6 bases from J; junction bases left unmatched: 7. Germline CDR1 and CDR2: MDHEN and SYDVKM.

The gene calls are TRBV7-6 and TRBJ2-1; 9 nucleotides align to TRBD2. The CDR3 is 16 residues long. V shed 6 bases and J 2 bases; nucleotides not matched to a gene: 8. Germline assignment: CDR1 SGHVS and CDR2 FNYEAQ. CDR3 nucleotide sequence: TGTGCCAGCAGTCCAGAGGCGGGAGGGCCCTACAATGAGCAGTTCTTC. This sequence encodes CASSPEAGGPYNEQFF.

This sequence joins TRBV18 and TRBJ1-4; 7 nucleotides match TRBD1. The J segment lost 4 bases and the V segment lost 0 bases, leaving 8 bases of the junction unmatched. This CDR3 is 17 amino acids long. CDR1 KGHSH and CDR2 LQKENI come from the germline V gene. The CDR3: CASSPPRAGTVNEKLFF. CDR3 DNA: TGTGCCAGCTCACCACCGAGGGCCGGGACAGTTAATGAAAAACTGTTTTTT. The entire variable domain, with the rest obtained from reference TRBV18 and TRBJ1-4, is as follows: NAGVMQNPRHLVRRRGQEARLRCSPMKGHSHVYWYRQLPEEGLKFMVYLQKENIIDESGMPKERFSAEFPKEGPSILRIQQVVRGDSAAYFCASSPPRAGTVNEKLFFGSGTQLSVL.

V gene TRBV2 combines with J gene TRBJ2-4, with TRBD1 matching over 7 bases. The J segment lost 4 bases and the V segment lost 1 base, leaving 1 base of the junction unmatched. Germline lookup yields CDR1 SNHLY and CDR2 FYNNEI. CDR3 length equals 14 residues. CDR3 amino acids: CASSEGQGKNIQYF. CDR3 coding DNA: TGTGCCAGCAGTGAAGGACAGGGAAAAAACATTCAGTACTTC. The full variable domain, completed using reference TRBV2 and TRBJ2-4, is EPEVTQTPSHQVTQMGQEVILRCVPISNHLYFYWYRQILGQKVEFLVSFYNNEISEKSEIFDDQFSVERPDGSNFTLKIRSTKLEDSAMYFCASSEGQGKNIQYFGAGTRLSVL.

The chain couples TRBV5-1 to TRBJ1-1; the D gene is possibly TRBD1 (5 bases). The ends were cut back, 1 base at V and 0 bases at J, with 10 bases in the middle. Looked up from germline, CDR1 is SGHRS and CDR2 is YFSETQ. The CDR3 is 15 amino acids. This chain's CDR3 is CASSLFDRMNTEAFF. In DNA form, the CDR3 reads TGCGCCAGCAGCTTGTTTGACAGAATGAACACTGAAGCTTTCTTT.

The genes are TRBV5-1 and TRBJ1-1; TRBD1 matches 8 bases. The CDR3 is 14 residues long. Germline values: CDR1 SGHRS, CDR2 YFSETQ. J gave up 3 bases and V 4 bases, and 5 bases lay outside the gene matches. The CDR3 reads CASSPGGAHTEAFF. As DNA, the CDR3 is TGCGCCAGCAGCCCAGGGGGCGCACACACTGAAGCTTTCTTT.

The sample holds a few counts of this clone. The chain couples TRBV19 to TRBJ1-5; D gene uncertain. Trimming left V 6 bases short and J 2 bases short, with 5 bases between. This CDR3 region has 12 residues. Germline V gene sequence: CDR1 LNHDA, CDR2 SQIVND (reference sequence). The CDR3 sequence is CASRSGNQPQHF. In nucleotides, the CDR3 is TGTGCCAGTAGATCGGGCAATCAGCCCCAGCATTTT.

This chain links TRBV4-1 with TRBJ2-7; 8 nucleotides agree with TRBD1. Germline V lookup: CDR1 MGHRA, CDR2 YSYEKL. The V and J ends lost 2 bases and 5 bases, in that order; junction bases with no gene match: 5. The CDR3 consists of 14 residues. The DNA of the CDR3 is TGCGCCAGCAGCCAACCTGACAGGGGTGACGAGCAGTACTTC. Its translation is CASSQPDRGDEQYF.